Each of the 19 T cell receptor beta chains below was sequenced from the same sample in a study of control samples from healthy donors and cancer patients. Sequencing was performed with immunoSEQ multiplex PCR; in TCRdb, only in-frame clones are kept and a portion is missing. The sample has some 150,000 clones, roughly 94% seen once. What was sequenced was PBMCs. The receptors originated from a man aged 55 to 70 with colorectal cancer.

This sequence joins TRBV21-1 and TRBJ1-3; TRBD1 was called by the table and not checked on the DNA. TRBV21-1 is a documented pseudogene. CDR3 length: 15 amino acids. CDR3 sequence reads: CASSAGTASGNTIYF. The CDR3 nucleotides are TGTGCCAGCAGCGCCGGGACAGCCTCTGGAAACACCATATATTTT.

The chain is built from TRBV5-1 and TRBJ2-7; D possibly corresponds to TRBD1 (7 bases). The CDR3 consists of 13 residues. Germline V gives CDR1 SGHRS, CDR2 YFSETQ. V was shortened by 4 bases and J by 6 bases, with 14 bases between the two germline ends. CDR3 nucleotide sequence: TGCGCCAGCAGCAAGGCTCAGGGGGGCGAGCAGTACTTC. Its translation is CASSKAQGGEQYF. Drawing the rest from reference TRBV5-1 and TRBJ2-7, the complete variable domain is KAGVTQTPRYLIKTRGQQVTLSCSPISGHRSVSWYQQTPGQGLQFLFEYFSETQRNKGNFPGRFSGRQFSNSRSEMNVSTLELGDSALYLCASSKAQGGEQYFGPGTRLTVT.

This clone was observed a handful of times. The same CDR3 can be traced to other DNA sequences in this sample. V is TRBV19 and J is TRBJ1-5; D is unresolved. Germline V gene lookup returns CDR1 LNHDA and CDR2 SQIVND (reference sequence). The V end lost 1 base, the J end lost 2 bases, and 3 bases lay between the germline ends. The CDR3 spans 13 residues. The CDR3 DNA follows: TGTGCCAGTAGTATAGGGGGCAATCAGCCCCAGCATTTT. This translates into CASSIGGNQPQHF.

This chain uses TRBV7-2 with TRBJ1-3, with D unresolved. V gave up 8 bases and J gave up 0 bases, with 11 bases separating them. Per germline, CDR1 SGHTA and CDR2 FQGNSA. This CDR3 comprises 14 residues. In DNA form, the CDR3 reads TGTGCCAGCTCGGAGAACAACTCTGGAAACACCATATATTTT. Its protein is CASSENNSGNTIYF.

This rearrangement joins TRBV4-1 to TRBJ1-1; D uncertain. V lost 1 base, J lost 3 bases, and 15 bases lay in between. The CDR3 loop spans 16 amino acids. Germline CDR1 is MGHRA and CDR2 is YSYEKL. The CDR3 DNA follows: TGCGCCAGCAGCCAAGTAGCTCCCAGAAGGGACACTGAAGCTTTCTTT. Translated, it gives CASSQVAPRRDTEAFF.

This CDR3 reads CASSLTASGNTIYF. The CDR3 region has the DNA TGTGCCAGCAGTTTGACAGCCTCTGGAAACACCATATATTTT. The chain uses TRBV6-5 and TRBJ1-3, with D tentatively TRBD1 (5 bases). The CDR3 loop spans 14 amino acids. The V gene's germline CDR1 is MNHEY and CDR2 SVGAGI. V was clipped by 4 bases and J by 0 bases, with 7 bases between them.

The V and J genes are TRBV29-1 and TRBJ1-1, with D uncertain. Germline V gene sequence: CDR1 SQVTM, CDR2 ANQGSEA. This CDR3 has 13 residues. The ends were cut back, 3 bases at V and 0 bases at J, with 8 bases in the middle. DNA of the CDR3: TGCAGCGTTGAGGGAACTATGAACACTGAAGCTTTCTTT. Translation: CSVEGTMNTEAFF.

The CDR3 region is CASTQGSLGETQYF. The CDR3 bases are TGTGCCAGCACCCAGGGTTCACTCGGGGAGACCCAGTACTTC. The chain couples TRBV6-6 to TRBJ2-5; TRBD1 might be the D (5 bases). CDR3 length: 14 residues. Germline V lookup: CDR1 MNHNY, CDR2 SVGAGI (reference sequence). The V end was cut by 7 bases, the J end by 5 bases, with 17 bases between.

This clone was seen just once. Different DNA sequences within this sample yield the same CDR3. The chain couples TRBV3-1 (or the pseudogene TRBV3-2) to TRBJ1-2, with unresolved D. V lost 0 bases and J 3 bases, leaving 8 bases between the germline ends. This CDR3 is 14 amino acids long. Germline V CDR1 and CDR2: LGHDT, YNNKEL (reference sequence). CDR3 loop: CASSQDAGDYGYTF. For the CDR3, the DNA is TGTGCCAGCAGCCAAGATGCGGGAGACTATGGCTACACCTTC.

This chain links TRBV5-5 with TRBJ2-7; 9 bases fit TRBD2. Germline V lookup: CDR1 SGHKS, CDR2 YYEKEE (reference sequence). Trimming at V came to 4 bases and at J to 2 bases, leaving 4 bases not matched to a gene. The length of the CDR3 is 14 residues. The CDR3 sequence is CASSGSGGTYEQYF. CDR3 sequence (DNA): TGTGCCAGCAGCGGTAGCGGGGGCACCTACGAGCAGTACTTC.

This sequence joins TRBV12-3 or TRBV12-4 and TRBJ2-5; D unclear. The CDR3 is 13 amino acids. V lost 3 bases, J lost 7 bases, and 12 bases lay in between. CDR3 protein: CASSLSATGTQYF. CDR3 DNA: TGTGCCAGCAGTTTGTCGGCAACTGGGACCCAGTACTTC.

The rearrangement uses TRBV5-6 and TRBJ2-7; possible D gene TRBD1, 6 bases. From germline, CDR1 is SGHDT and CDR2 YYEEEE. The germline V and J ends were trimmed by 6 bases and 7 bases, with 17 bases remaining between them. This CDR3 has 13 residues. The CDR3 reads CASTPTEGGEQYF. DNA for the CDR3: TGTGCCAGCACCCCCACCGAAGGGGGAGAGCAGTACTTC.

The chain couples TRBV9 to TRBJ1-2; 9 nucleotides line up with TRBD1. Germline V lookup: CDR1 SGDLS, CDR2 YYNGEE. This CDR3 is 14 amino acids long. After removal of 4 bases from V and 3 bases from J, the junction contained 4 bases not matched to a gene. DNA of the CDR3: TGTGCCAGCAGCCGCACAGGGGGCGACTATGGCTACACCTTC. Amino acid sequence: CASSRTGGDYGYTF.

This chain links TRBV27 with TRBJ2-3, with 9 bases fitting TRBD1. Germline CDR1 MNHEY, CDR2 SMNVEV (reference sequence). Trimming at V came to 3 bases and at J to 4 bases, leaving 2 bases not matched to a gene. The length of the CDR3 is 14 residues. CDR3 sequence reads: CASSLDRGSDTQYF. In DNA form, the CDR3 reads TGTGCCAGCAGTTTGGACAGGGGCTCAGATACGCAGTATTTT.

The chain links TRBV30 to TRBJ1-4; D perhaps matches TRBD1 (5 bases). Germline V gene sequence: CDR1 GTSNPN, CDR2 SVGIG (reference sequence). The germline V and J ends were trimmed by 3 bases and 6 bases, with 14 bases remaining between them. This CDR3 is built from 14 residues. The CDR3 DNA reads TGTGCCTGGAGCTCGGGGGAAGGAGATGAAAAACTGTTTTTT. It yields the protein CAWSSGEGDEKLFF.

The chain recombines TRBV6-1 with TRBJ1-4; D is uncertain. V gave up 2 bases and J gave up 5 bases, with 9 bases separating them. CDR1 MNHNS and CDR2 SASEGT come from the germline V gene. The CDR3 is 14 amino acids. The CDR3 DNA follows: TGTGCCAGCAGTGAATCCGTACAGAATGAAAAACTGTTTTTT. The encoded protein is CASSESVQNEKLFF.

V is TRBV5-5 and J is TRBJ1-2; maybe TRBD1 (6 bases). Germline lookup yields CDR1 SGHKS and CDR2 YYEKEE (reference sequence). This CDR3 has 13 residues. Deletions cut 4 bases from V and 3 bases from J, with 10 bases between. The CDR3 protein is CASSLGHHYGYTF. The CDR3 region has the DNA TGTGCCAGCAGCCTGGGACACCACTATGGCTACACCTTC.

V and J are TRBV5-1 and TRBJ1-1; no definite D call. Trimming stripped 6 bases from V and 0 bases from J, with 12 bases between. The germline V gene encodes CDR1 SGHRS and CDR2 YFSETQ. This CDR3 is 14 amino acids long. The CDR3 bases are TGCGCCAGCACCCCCGGAGGGTTGAACACTGAAGCTTTCTTT. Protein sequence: CASTPGGLNTEAFF.

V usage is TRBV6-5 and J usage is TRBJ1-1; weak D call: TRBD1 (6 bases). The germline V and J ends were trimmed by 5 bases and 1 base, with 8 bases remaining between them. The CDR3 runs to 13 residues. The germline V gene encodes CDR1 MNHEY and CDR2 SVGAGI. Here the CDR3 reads CASSNRENTEAFF. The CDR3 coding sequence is TGTGCCAGCAGTAACAGGGAGAACACTGAAGCTTTCTTT.